This T cell receptor beta chain was obtained from a study of cytomegalovirus exposure and HLA in healthy donors. The wider study: The early release's HLA-typed donors yielded tens of millions of unique TCRs.

This clone came up a few times. The primer mix had 60 Vbeta and 13 Jbeta primers. TCRdb keeps only in-frame clones here, not all; method: immunoSEQ multiplex PCR. The sample has 73,000 or so clones; around 76% are singletons. The CDR3 loop spans 16 amino acids. V lost 0 bases to trimming and J lost 7 bases, with 15 bases between them. Per germline, CDR1 LNHNV and CDR2 YYDKDF (reference sequence). The receptor was isolated from a man in his fifties or sixties in good health and CMV-seronegative. The J gene is TRBJ2-2, the V gene TRBV15, with D maybe TRBD2 (5 bases). Material for sequencing was PBMCs. The CDR3 spells CATSRERRKAGGELFF. In nucleotides, the CDR3 is TGTGCCACCAGCAGAGAGCGCCGGAAGGCGGGCGGGGAGCTGTTTTTT.